The entry below gives a single T cell receptor (beta chain) sequence along with its context. This clonotype was detected a few times. Its antigen remains unidentified. No clone much larger than this one lies a single base away; base qualities are absent. Separate amplification of TCR alpha and beta chain libraries was performed from the second PCR step onward. To determine each donor's CMV status, fresh PBMCs were stimulated overnight with CMV viral lysate, and IFNgamma production from CD4+ T cells was then assessed. Using Miltenyi beads, CD4 T cells were first positively selected, and CD8 T cells were then positively selected from the CD4-negative fraction. After staining for CD3, CD4, CD8, CD45RA, CD27 and a live/dead dye, cells were sorted on a BD Aria II into four subsets based on CD45RA and CD27. A few healthy volunteers provided blood, and the blood of each volunteer was split into CD4 and CD8 T cells and then into four differentiation subsets. Approximately 130 ml of peripheral blood was drawn per donor, and PBMC were isolated by Ficoll-Paque PLUS density-gradient centrifugation. The sorted cells were lysed in RLT buffer, after which RNA was extracted using a Qiagen RNeasy kit and kept at -80 degrees C.

This sample was taken from a study of naive and memory T cell subsets (dated by TCRdb to 2016 to 2017). At the level of the whole study: The study applied an open-source, UMI-based TCR alpha and beta sequencing pipeline to sorted naive and memory peripheral blood T cell subsets. IgG serology results and the functional CMV T cell responses were in complete agreement. RNA was DNase-treated and reverse transcribed with TCR constant-region primers, mostly using SuperScript III.

V is cut back by 3 bases and J by 2 bases, with 8 bases in the junction unmatched. The CDR3 spans 17 residues, from the cysteine through the phenylalanine. Just CDR3 DNA is preserved here, 51 bases in frame from base 1. The germline V gene provides CDR1 SQVTM and CDR2 ANQGSEA. Preparation of the library involved UMI-ligation and nested PCR. The beta constant-region primer was an equimolar mix of two oligonucleotides covering both TRBC1 and TRBC2. The ligated cDNA went through four rounds of PCR with nested alpha and beta constant-region primers together with the SP2 primer. A single-stranded oligonucleotide carrying the SP2 primer and a 12-nucleotide UMI was ligated to the 3' end of the cDNA by T4 RNA ligase 1. The ligation reaction was incubated at 16°C for roughly 18-24 hours. PCR2 was typically performed as a SYBR Green qPCR and was stopped at a predetermined threshold so that over-amplification was prevented. Agencourt AMPure XP magnetic beads were used for all purifications after the first. Library quantification was done by Qubit, followed by a TapeStation check on which the main peak was expected at around 650 bp. The pooled libraries were sequenced on an Illumina MiSeq using v2 2x251 paired-end kits, which usually yielded roughly 0.85-2.3 million reads per sample. Each sample's library went into the pool at roughly 4 nM, and about 4.5-7.5% PhiX was added to help with cluster recognition. Turning to the authors' computational methods: FASTQ reads processed by Demultiplexor were assigned V and J genes by Decombinator through tag matching that tolerated a single base-pair mismatch. Collapsinator used UMIs to correct both sequencing errors and frequency errors arising from PCR heterogeneity. TCRs were translated and CDR3s were extracted from the conserved cysteine to the FGXG phenylalanine by CDR3Translator, with non-productive sequences being flagged. Gini, Shannon entropy and inverse Simpson indices were computed after subsampling the repertoires to the same number of UMI-defined TCRs. Within the linear range, a power law was fitted to clonotype abundance distributions using maximum likelihood. When run on a single naive CD8 sample, MIGEC and the pipeline yielded similar UMI counts, similar unique TCR numbers and similar clonal distributions. In one analysis, naive TCRs also found in any memory subset of the same donor were removed from the naive repertoire. The repertoires were searched for about 7,000 CMV-associated CDR3 sequences that had been compiled from VDJdb and a published dataset. TCRdb reprocessing: public reads trimmed at Q25 with fastp, clones called with MiXCR, in-frame beta chains kept. Rows with a matching CDR3 protein are joined into one entry that keeps the most common DNA and genes. The V and J calls, along with clone size, are taken from TCRdb and not from the paper's own processing. Present in this sample are under 150,000 distinct CDR3 sequences, about 20% of which were seen just once. The ten biggest clones cover about 0.6% of the sample.

General findings and caveats noted by the study authors: Naive repertoires, especially CD8, contained a few larger clonotypes, possibly memory cells re-expressing CD45RA. In both CD4 and CD8 cells, the Gini index increased while Shannon and inverse Simpson diversity decreased from naive through CM, EM and EMRA. Once error correction was done, more than 90% of naive TCR sequences showed up just once, which made the naive abundance distributions much steeper than those of the memory subsets. Clonotypes were defined as single alpha or beta chain sequences, not paired alpha/beta receptors. The repertoire findings for the naive and memory subsets could not be validated against a ground truth, as none was available. RNA-based TCR counts may be affected by expression changes linked to T cell activation and differentiation. The abundance of TCRs followed a power law with an exponent that differed between naive and memory subsets yet stayed consistent across the three individuals.

This TCR came from a human donor in good health. Sample: naive CD8+ T cells from blood. Reading the label with the study, this specimen's cell subset or site is: naive T cells, CD45RA high CD27+. The sequence joins TRBV29-1 to TRBJ2-1, with 12 junctional bases fitting TRBD2. CDR3 loop: CSVDGTSGLPTYNEQFF. The nucleotide sequence reads as follows: TGCAGCGTTGACGGGACTAGCGGGCTCCCCACCTACAATGAGCAGTTCTTC.